This TCR beta chain came from a study of OX40 agonist ivuxolimab in advanced cancers. Study in general: Of mixed ages from about 20 to 80 and averaging around 60 years, the group was roughly 85% male. Previous treatment with anti-PD-1, anti-PD-L1 or anti-CTLA-4 therapy was allowed; 40% had received some.

CDR1 is SGHDT and CDR2 is YYEEEE in the germline V gene. Trimming cost V 0 bases and J 2 bases, with 7 bases left between them. This CDR3 has 14 residues. General study points: Several nonresponders also turned out to have low normalized T-cell clonal expansion.

Clones were sequenced by immunoSEQ multiplex PCR, and TCRdb holds only the in-frame ones, with some missing. Among more than 90,000 clones listed, about four fifths were seen once. About this clone: Its antigen is unknown.

Sequenced here: CD4+ or CD8+ T cells sorted from blood, sampled in a trial of the OX40 agonist ivuxolimab. The source is an adult with an advanced solid tumor such as melanoma, head and neck, liver or kidney cancer. The V gene is TRBV5-6, the J gene TRBJ2-3; D unresolved. CDR3 in amino acids: CASSLAVVTDTQYF. The CDR3, as DNA: TGTGCCAGCAGCTTGGCGGTAGTCACAGATACGCAGTATTTT.